Below, 25 T cell receptor beta chains from the same sample are listed, as sequenced in a study of technical replicates of blood from a few donors. Profiled with immunoSEQ multiplex PCR; TCRdb holds only in-frame clones, not every one. The data contain fewer than 90,000 clones, around 97% of them singletons. The specimen was T cells isolated from PBMCs. The receptors were sampled from a human donor in good health.

The rearrangement links TRBV27 to TRBJ2-7; 7 nucleotides align to TRBD1. The CDR3 is made up of 16 amino acids. Germline CDR1 and CDR2: MNHEY and SMNVEV (reference sequence). The V segment lost 5 bases and the J segment 4 bases; nucleotides outside the gene matches: 14. The CDR3 sequence: CASSLRQGNTPYEQYF. In nucleotides, the CDR3 is TGTGCCAGCAGTCTCAGACAGGGTAATACTCCATACGAGCAGTACTTC.

This clone was seen a few times. This chain joins TRBV10-1 and TRBJ2-7; D remains ambiguous. The CDR3 covers 10 residues. Germline V CDR1 and CDR2: WNHNN, SYGVQD (reference sequence). The germline V and J ends were trimmed by 4 bases and 7 bases, with 5 bases remaining between them. In DNA form, the CDR3 reads TGCGCCAGCAGTGTAAAAGAGCAGTACTTC. It translates to CASSVKEQYF.

The J gene is TRBJ2-1, the V gene TRBV15, with 7 bases matching TRBD1. Germline assignment: CDR1 LNHNV and CDR2 YYDKDF (reference sequence). This CDR3 contains 13 residues. With V trimmed by 2 bases and J by 6 bases, 1 base remained unmatched. CDR3 amino acids: CATSRRGPNEQFF. The CDR3 DNA reads as TGTGCCACCAGCAGAAGGGGGCCCAATGAGCAGTTCTTC.

The rearrangement joins TRBV9 to TRBJ2-2, with 8 bases aligning to TRBD1. V trimming: 0 bases; J trimming: 7 bases; junction bases outside the gene matches: 5. Germline V gene sequence: CDR1 SGDLS, CDR2 YYNGEE. This CDR3 has 15 amino acids. This chain's CDR3 is CASSVGRGQVGELFF. In DNA, the CDR3 is TGTGCCAGCAGCGTAGGCAGGGGGCAGGTCGGGGAGCTGTTTTTT.

The chain has TRBV28 and TRBJ2-7; 9 nucleotides match TRBD1. Germline V lookup: CDR1 MDHEN, CDR2 SYDVKM. This CDR3 has 15 residues. The V and J ends lost 6 bases and 2 bases, in that order; junction bases with no gene match: 8. CDR3 coding DNA: TGTGCCAGCAGCACCCCGGGACAGGGCACCTACGAGCAGTACTTC. It is translated as CASSTPGQGTYEQYF.

V usage is TRBV30 and J usage is TRBJ1-2; D is unclear. V was trimmed by 7 bases and J by 3 bases, leaving 12 bases between them. CDR3 size: 12 residues. Germline CDR1 is GTSNPN and CDR2 is SVGIG (reference sequence). CDR3 protein: CALRAGHYGYTF. CDR3 DNA sequence: TGTGCCTTAAGAGCGGGCCACTATGGCTACACCTTC.

The J gene is TRBJ1-1, the V gene TRBV10-3, with a weak D call TRBD1 (6 bases). The CDR3 covers 14 residues. Germline CDR1 and CDR2: ENHRY and SYGVKD. Trimming took off 2 bases at V and 6 bases at J, with 13 bases between the two ends. CDR3 coding DNA: TGTGCCATCAGTGAGGGACAGTTAATATCTGAAGCTTTCTTT. Translation gives CAISEGQLISEAFF.

In its sample, this clone was seen once. The chain is built from TRBV5-1 and TRBJ2-7, with 11 bases fitting TRBD2. The V segment lost 4 bases and the J segment 6 bases; nucleotides outside the gene matches: 3. This CDR3 has 13 residues. Germline V gene data show CDR1 as SGHRS and CDR2 as YFSETQ. The CDR3 sequence: CASSPGTSGEQYF. The CDR3 coding sequence is TGCGCCAGCAGCCCGGGGACTAGCGGCGAGCAGTACTTC.

DNA for the CDR3: TGTGCCAGCAGGCCTGACAGGGAACGGAATGAAAAACTGTTTTTT. Amino acid sequence: CASRPDRERNEKLFF. This chain uses TRBV28 with TRBJ1-4; 7 nucleotides match TRBD1. The CDR3 extends over 15 amino acids. J was trimmed by 5 bases and V by 6 bases; bases with no gene match: 9. Germline CDR1 and CDR2: MDHEN and SYDVKM. Full variable domain (rest looked up from reference TRBV28 and TRBJ1-4): DVKVTQSSRYLVKRTGEKVFLECVQDMDHENMFWYRQDPGLGLRLIYFSYDVKMKEKGDIPEGYSVSREKKERFSLILESASTNQTSMYLCASRPDRERNEKLFFGSGTQLSVL.

The chain combines TRBV7-9 with TRBJ1-1; 7 bases line up with TRBD1. Trimming cost V 4 bases and J 6 bases; bases outside gene matches: 8. The CDR3 spans 14 residues. Germline CDR1 SEHNR, CDR2 FQNEAQ (reference sequence). CDR3 bases: TGTGCCAGCAGCTCAAGACAGGGTTACGCTGAAGCTTTCTTT. This gives the protein CASSSRQGYAEAFF.

The chain joins TRBV27 to TRBJ2-1; TRBD1 aligns across 10 bases. Germline values: CDR1 MNHEY, CDR2 SMNVEV (reference sequence). The CDR3 contains 16 residues. The junction had 10 bases not matched to a gene; V was cut back by 5 bases and J by 6 bases. The CDR3 DNA sequence: TGTGCCAGCAGTCCGATGGGACAGGGGAGGTTCAATGAGCAGTTCTTC. Protein: CASSPMGQGRFNEQFF.

This clone showed up just once. The gene calls are TRBV6-1 and TRBJ1-2; D gene unclear. CDR1 is MNHNS and CDR2 is SASEGT in the germline V gene. This CDR3 spans 16 amino acids. The ends were cut back, 1 base at V and 4 bases at J, with 16 bases in the middle. CDR3 protein: CASSEDPRRSLYGYTF. CDR3 nucleotide sequence: TGTGCCAGCAGTGAAGACCCTCGGCGGAGCCTCTATGGCTACACCTTC.

The chain combines TRBV28 with TRBJ2-2; the D gene is possibly TRBD1 (5 bases). The CDR3 has 15 amino acids. From germline, CDR1 is MDHEN and CDR2 SYDVKM. Trimming took off 5 bases at V and 1 base at J, with 11 bases between the two ends. CDR3 sequence: CASSGRVKNTGELFF. CDR3 nucleotides: TGTGCCAGCAGTGGCAGGGTTAAGAACACCGGGGAGCTGTTTTTT. Using reference TRBV28 and TRBJ2-2 for the parts outside the CDR3, the full variable domain is DVKVTQSSRYLVKRTGEKVFLECVQDMDHENMFWYRQDPGLGLRLIYFSYDVKMKEKGDIPEGYSVSREKKERFSLILESASTNQTSMYLCASSGRVKNTGELFFGEGSRLTVL.

The chain employs TRBV19 and TRBJ2-2; D is possibly TRBD2 (5 bases). Germline-derived CDR1 and CDR2 are LNHDA and SQIVND (reference sequence). The CDR3 totals 14 residues. V was shortened by 5 bases and J by 0 bases, with 7 bases between the two germline ends. The chain's CDR3 is CASSAGPNTGELFF. CDR3 DNA: TGTGCCAGTAGTGCGGGCCCGAACACCGGGGAGCTGTTTTTT.

The chain joins TRBV4-1 to TRBJ1-4; TRBD1 is a possible D gene (5 bases). The ends were cut back, 4 bases at V and 2 bases at J, with 11 bases in the middle. Germline V gives CDR1 MGHRA, CDR2 YSYEKL. This CDR3 spans 15 amino acids. As DNA, the CDR3 is TGCGCCAGCAGCCGAGCAGGGTCGACTAATGAAAAACTGTTTTTT. This encodes CASSRAGSTNEKLFF.

This rearrangement joins TRBV6-5 to TRBJ2-5, with D tentatively TRBD1 (6 bases). The CDR3 runs 15 residues. CDR1 is MNHEY and CDR2 is SVGAGI in the germline V gene. With 4 bases removed from V and 4 bases from J, the gap between germline ends came to 16 bases. DNA for the CDR3: TGTGCCAGCAGTTCCCACCAGGGGACGCGAGAGACCCAGTACTTC. This codes for CASSSHQGTRETQYF.

The chain employs TRBV4-1 and TRBJ1-3; D is unresolved. Trimming shortened V by 1 base and J by 3 bases, and 7 bases separated the two germline ends. The CDR3 runs to 14 residues. Germline V lookup: CDR1 MGHRA, CDR2 YSYEKL. CDR3 nucleotides: TGCGCCAGCAGCCAAGTTCCGGGTGGAAACACCATATATTTT. This gives the protein CASSQVPGGNTIYF.

V is TRBV28 and J is TRBJ2-2, with 9 bases matching TRBD2. Germline CDR1 MDHEN, CDR2 SYDVKM. The CDR3 runs 16 residues. Trimming cost V 4 bases and J 2 bases; bases outside gene matches: 5. The CDR3, as DNA: TGTGCCAGCAGTTCGGCGACTAGCGGAAACACCGGGGAGCTGTTTTTT. Its translation is CASSSATSGNTGELFF.

The V call is TRBV4-1, the J call TRBJ2-7; 10 bases are a match to TRBD2. CDR1 MGHRA and CDR2 YSYEKL come from the germline V gene. This CDR3 region has 16 residues. After removal of 3 bases from V and 5 bases from J, the junction contained 10 bases not matched to a gene. CDR3 sequence reads: CASSQSLAGRTDEQYF. DNA for the CDR3: TGCGCCAGCAGCCAGTCACTAGCGGGGCGTACGGACGAGCAGTACTTC.

This clone was observed once. This sequence joins TRBV9 and TRBJ1-1; D gene uncertain. CDR1 and CDR2 (germline): SGDLS, YYNGEE. The CDR3 is 15 amino acids. The V and J ends lost 0 bases and 3 bases respectively, with 12 bases between them. DNA of the CDR3: TGTGCCAGCAGCGTAGACCCAGGCCTGGACACTGAAGCTTTCTTT. It encodes CASSVDPGLDTEAFF.

The gene calls are TRBV28 and TRBJ2-3, with D possibly TRBD2 on 5 matching bases. V was cut by 6 bases and J by 1 base, with 26 bases left in between. The length of the CDR3 is 19 residues. CDR1 and CDR2 (germline): MDHEN, SYDVKM. The CDR3 loop reads CASSPLWDASRAGTDTQYF. In DNA form, the CDR3 reads TGTGCCAGCAGCCCCCTTTGGGATGCTAGCCGGGCTGGCACAGATACGCAGTATTTT.

This rearrangement joins TRBV30 to TRBJ2-3; D gene uncertain. V dropped 4 bases and J dropped 6 bases, with 11 bases sitting between them. The length of the CDR3 is 12 residues. The germline gives CDR1 GTSNPN, CDR2 SVGIG (reference sequence). The CDR3 bases are TGTGCCTGGAATTTTTACCGGGATACGCAGTATTTT. This gives the protein CAWNFYRDTQYF.

This chain uses TRBV19 with TRBJ1-4, with a possible D match to TRBD1 (6 bases). The CDR3 extends over 18 amino acids. CDR1 is LNHDA and CDR2 is SQIVND in the germline V gene (reference sequence). V lost 6 bases, J lost 5 bases, and 25 bases lay in between. CDR3 in amino acids: CASRPTPTGQWKNEKLFF. CDR3 nucleotides: TGTGCCAGTAGACCTACCCCCACCGGACAGTGGAAAAATGAAAAACTGTTTTTT.

The chain is built from TRBV5-1 and TRBJ2-3; 10 bases are shared with TRBD2. After removal of 0 bases from V and 4 bases from J, the junction contained 2 bases not matched to a gene. Germline CDR1 is SGHRS and CDR2 is YFSETQ. This CDR3 has 15 amino acids. The CDR3 sequence: CASSLALAGSDTQYF. The CDR3 DNA reads as TGCGCCAGCAGCTTGGCACTAGCGGGATCAGATACGCAGTATTTT.

The J gene is TRBJ2-3, the V gene TRBV9, with 9 bases lining up with TRBD1. With V trimmed by 0 bases and J by 4 bases, 6 bases remained unmatched. The CDR3 length is 16 residues. Per germline, CDR1 SGDLS and CDR2 YYNGEE. The CDR3 here is CASSVEWGQGADTQYF. The CDR3 nucleotides are TGTGCCAGCAGCGTAGAGTGGGGACAGGGTGCAGATACGCAGTATTTT.